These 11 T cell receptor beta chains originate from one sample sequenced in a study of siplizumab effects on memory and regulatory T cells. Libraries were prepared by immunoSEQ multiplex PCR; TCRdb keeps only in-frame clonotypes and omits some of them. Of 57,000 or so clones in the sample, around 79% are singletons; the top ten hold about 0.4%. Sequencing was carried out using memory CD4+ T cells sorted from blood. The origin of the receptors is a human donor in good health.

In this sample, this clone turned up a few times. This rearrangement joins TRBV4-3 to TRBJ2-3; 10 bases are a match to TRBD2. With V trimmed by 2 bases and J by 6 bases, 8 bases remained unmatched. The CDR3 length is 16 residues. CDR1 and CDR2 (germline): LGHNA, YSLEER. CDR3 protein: CASSQKRAGGRDTQYF. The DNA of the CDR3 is TGCGCCAGCAGCCAAAAAAGAGCGGGGGGGAGGGATACGCAGTATTTT.

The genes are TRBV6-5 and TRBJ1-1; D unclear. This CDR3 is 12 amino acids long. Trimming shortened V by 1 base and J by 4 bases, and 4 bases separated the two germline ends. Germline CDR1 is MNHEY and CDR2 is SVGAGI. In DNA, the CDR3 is TGTGCCAGCAGTTACTGGGCCACTGAAGCTTTCTTT. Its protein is CASSYWATEAFF.

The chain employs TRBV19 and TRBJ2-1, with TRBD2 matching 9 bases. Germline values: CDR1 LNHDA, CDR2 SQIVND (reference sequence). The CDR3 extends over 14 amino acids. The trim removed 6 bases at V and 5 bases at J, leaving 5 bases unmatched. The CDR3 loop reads CASSLQRGDNEQFF. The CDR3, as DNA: TGTGCCAGTAGCCTTCAGCGGGGGGACAATGAGCAGTTCTTC.

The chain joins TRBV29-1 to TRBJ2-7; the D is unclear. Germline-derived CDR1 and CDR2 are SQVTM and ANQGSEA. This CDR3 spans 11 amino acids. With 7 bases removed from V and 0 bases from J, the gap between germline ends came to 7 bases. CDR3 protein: CSGRSSYEQYF. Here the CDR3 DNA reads TGCAGCGGCAGGAGCTCCTACGAGCAGTACTTC.

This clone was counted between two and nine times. The CDR3 is CASSLAGGGLNTEAFF. The DNA of the CDR3 is TGTGCCAGCAGCTTGGCTGGAGGAGGCCTGAACACTGAAGCTTTCTTT. The chain uses TRBV5-8 and TRBJ1-1, with no clear D. With 0 bases removed from V and 0 bases from J, the gap between germline ends came to 12 bases. Germline values: CDR1 SGHTS, CDR2 YDEGEE. CDR3 length: 16 residues.

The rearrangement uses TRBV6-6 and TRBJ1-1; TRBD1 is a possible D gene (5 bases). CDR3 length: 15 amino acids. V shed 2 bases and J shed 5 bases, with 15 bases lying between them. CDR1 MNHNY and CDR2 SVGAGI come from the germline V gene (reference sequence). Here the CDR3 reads CASSYEGKRGTEAFF. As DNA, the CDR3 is TGTGCCAGCAGTTACGAGGGGAAAAGGGGAACTGAAGCTTTCTTT.

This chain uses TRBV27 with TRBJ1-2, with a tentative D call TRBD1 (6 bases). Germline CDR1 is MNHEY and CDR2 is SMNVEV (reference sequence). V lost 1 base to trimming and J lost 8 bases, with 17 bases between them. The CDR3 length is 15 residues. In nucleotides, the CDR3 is TGTGCCAGCAGTTTATACCGGGACACCCAGATAGGCTACACCTTC. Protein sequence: CASSLYRDTQIGYTF.

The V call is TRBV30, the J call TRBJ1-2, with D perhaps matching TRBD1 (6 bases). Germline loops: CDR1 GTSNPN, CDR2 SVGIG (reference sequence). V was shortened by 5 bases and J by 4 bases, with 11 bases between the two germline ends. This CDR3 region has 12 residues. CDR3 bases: TGTGCCTGGTCACGACAGGTCTATGGCTACACCTTC. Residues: CAWSRQVYGYTF.

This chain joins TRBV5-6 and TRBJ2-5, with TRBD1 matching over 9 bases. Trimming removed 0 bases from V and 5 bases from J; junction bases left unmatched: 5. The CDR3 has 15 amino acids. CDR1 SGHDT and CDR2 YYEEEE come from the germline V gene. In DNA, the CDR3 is TGTGCCAGCAGCTTGGACAGGGGGCGAGGCGAGACCCAGTACTTC. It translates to CASSLDRGRGETQYF. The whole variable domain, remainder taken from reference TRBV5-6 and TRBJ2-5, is DAGVTQSPTHLIKTRGQQVTLRCSPKSGHDTVSWYQQALGQGPQFIFQYYEEEERQRGNFPDRFSGHQFPNYSSELNVNALLLGDSALYLCASSLDRGRGETQYFGPGTRLLVL.

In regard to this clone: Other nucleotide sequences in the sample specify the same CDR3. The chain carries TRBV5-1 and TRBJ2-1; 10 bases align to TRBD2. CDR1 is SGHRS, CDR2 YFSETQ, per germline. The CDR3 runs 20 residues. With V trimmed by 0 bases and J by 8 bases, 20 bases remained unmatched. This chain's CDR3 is CASSLGRSGGLGSGADEQFF. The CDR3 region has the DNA TGCGCCAGCAGCTTGGGGCGTAGCGGGGGGCTTGGAAGCGGAGCCGATGAGCAGTTCTTC.

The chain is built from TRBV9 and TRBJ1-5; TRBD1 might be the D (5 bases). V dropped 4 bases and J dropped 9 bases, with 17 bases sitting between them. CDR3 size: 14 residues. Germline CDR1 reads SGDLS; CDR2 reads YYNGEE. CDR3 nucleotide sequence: TGTGCCAGCAGCCCCGTGCCCGGGGGTGGGCCCCAGCATTTT. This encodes CASSPVPGGGPQHF.